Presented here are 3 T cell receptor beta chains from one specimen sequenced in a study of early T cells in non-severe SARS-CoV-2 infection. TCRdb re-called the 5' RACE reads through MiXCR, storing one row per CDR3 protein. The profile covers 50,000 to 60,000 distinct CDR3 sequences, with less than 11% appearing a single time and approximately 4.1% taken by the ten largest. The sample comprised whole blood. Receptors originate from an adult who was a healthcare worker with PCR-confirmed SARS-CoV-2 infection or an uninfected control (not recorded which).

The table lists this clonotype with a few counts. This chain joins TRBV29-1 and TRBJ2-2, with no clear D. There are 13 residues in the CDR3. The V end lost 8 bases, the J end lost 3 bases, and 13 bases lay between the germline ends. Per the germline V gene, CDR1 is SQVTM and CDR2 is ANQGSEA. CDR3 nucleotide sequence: TGCAGCTTCGTTGGCCTAGACACCGGGGAGCTGTTTTTT. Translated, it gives CSFVGLDTGELFF.

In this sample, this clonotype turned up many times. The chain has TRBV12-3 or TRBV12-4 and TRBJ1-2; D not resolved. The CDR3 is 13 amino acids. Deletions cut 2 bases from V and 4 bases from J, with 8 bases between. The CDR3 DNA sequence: TGTGCCAGCAGTTTAACGGAAGTCTATGGCTACACCTTC. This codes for CASSLTEVYGYTF.

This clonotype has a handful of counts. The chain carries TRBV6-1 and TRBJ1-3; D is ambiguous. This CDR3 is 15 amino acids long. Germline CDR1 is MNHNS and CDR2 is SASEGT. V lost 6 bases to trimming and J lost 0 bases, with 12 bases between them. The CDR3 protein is CASRTSLSSGNTIYF. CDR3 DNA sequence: TGTGCCAGCAGAACCTCATTGAGCTCTGGAAACACCATATATTTT.